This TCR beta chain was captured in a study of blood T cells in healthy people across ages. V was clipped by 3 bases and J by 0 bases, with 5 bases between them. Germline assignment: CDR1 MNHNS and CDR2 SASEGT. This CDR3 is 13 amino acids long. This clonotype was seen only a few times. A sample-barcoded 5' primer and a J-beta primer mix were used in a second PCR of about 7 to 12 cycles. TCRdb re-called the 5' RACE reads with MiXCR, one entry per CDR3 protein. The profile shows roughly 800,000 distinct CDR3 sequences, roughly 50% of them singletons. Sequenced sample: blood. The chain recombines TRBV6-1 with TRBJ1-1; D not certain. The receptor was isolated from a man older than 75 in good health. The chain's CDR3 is CASSDRVNTEAFF. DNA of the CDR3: TGTGCCAGCAGTGATCGGGTGAACACTGAAGCTTTCTTT.